Presented here are 29 T cell receptor beta chains from one specimen sequenced in a study of CD8+CD57+ T cells in acquired aplastic anemia. Profiling of TCR beta VDJ combinations and CDR3 sequences used genomic DNA as template. TCRdb recomputed calls from the reads with MiXCR, one row per CDR3 protein. This sample has about 180,000 distinct CDR3 sequences, with roughly 50% found just once. The patients chosen for sequencing had shown expansion of CD8+CD57+ cells (detected by flow cytometry). Sequencing was done on a sample of sorted CD4+, CD8+, or CD8+CD57+ T cells (not recorded which) from PBMCs. These receptors originate from a human donor with aplastic anemia.

In this sample, this clonotype turned up many times. This sequence joins TRBV30 and TRBJ1-6, with a tentative D call TRBD1 (6 bases). The CDR3 runs to 13 residues. The germline V and J ends were trimmed by 6 bases and 6 bases, with 12 bases remaining between them. CDR1 is GTSNPN and CDR2 is SVGIG in the germline V gene (reference sequence). The CDR3, as DNA: TGTGCCTGCCGACAGGAACTTAATTCACCCCTCCACTTT. It translates to CACRQELNSPLHF.

The rearrangement joins TRBV2 to TRBJ2-1; D perhaps matches TRBD1 (7 bases). CDR1 and CDR2 from the germline V gene are SNHLY and FYNNEI. V was cut by 1 base and J by 6 bases, with 13 bases left in between. The CDR3 runs to 15 residues. The CDR3 loop reads CASSEVRGVLNEQFF. CDR3 nucleotide sequence: TGTGCCAGCAGTGAAGTCAGGGGGGTCCTCAATGAGCAGTTCTTC.

The chain couples TRBV24-1 to TRBJ2-2; D remains unclear. Germline V gene lookup returns CDR1 KGHDR and CDR2 SFDVKD. The CDR3 spans 12 residues. Trimming took 9 bases from V and 7 from J, leaving 11 bases between them. CDR3: CATSRRNGELFF. For the CDR3, the DNA is TGTGCCACCTCTCGTAGGAACGGGGAGCTGTTTTTT.

The table lists this clonotype with a few counts. A much larger clone differs by one base, so this may be a read error. It is unclear where the CDR3 begins or ends on the DNA, so no DNA is shown, and the CDR3 is as TCRdb lists it. This chain joins TRBV9 and TRBJ2-7; the D segment call TRBD1 is taken from the table without a DNA check. CDR1 and CDR2 from the germline V gene are SGDLS and YYNGEE. Counting both end residues, the CDR3 totals 14 amino acids. The CDR3 region is CASSVVGQGTERYF.

The chain is built from TRBV5-1 and TRBJ2-3; D may be TRBD1 (5 bases). This CDR3 spans 17 amino acids. The V and J ends lost 4 bases and 1 base respectively, with 19 bases between them. Germline CDR1 SGHRS, CDR2 YFSETQ. CDR3: CASSEAIAVGGTDTQYF. The CDR3 DNA sequence: TGCGCCAGCAGCGAAGCCATCGCGGTAGGGGGCACAGATACGCAGTATTTT.

V is TRBV20-1 and J is TRBJ2-3, with 8 bases lining up with TRBD2. The CDR3 sequence is 14 residues long. V was pared by 3 bases and J by 4 bases, with 6 bases of the junction left unmatched. Germline values: CDR1 DFQATT, CDR2 SNEGSKA (reference sequence). CDR3 loop: CSARSGRGADTQYF. In nucleotides, the CDR3 is TGCAGTGCTAGGAGCGGGAGAGGAGCAGATACGCAGTATTTT.

Comments on this clonotype: One base away lies a much larger clone, so this may be a sequencing read error. The V and J genes are TRBV5-8 and TRBJ1-2; a weak D match, TRBD1 (5 bases). Germline-derived CDR1 and CDR2 are SGHTS and YDEGEE. Trimming cost V 4 bases and J 4 bases, with 14 bases left between them. The CDR3 length is 14 residues. This CDR3 is CASSPSRGGYGYTF. Here the CDR3 DNA reads TGTGCCAGCAGCCCGAGCCGGGGGGGCTATGGCTACACCTTC.

J is TRBJ1-4 and V is TRBV10-1; TRBD1 aligns across 10 bases. The CDR3 has 13 residues. Looked up from germline, CDR1 is WNHNN and CDR2 is SYGVQD (reference sequence). V lost 8 bases and J lost 7; bases outside the gene matches: 4. The CDR3 here is CASEGQGSEKLFF. The CDR3 DNA reads as TGCGCCAGCGAGGGACAGGGGAGTGAAAAACTGTTTTTT.

The rearrangement links TRBV15 to TRBJ1-1; D possibly corresponds to TRBD1 (5 bases). The CDR3 extends over 12 amino acids. V was clipped by 6 bases and J by 7 bases, with 12 bases between them. CDR1 and CDR2 from the germline V gene are LNHNV and YYDKDF (reference sequence). For the CDR3, the DNA is TGTGCCACCAGGACAGTAGAGGGTGAAGCTTTCTTT. Protein product: CATRTVEGEAFF.

The chain couples TRBV7-9 to TRBJ1-2, with D perhaps TRBD1 (6 bases). V dropped 5 bases and J dropped 8 bases, with 12 bases sitting between them. This CDR3 is built from 12 residues. Germline CDR1 and CDR2: SEHNR and FQNEAQ (reference sequence). CDR3 sequence reads: CASSQGRRGYTF. CDR3 sequence (DNA): TGTGCCAGCAGCCAGGGGAGGAGGGGCTACACCTTC. Filled out from reference TRBV7-9 and TRBJ1-2, the complete variable domain reads DTGVSQNPRHKITKRGQNVTFRCDPISEHNRLYWYRQTLGQGPEFLTYFQNEAQLEKSRLLSDRFSAERPKGSFSTLEIQRTEQGDSAMYLCASSQGRRGYTFGSGTRLTVV.

This clonotype came up many times. The gene calls are TRBV18 and TRBJ1-2; tentatively, D is TRBD1 (6 bases). Germline V lookup: CDR1 KGHSH, CDR2 LQKENI. V lost 3 bases to trimming and J lost 6 bases, with 11 bases between them. This CDR3 spans 13 amino acids. Here the CDR3 reads CASSPRPGDGYTF. DNA of the CDR3: TGTGCCAGCTCACCCCGGCCAGGGGATGGCTACACCTTC.

This clonotype was seen once. A read error may be the cause here, since a much bigger clone is one base away. The chain has TRBV4-3 and TRBJ1-3; 7 nucleotides align to TRBD1. Trimming cost V 1 base and J 3 bases; bases outside gene matches: 3. This CDR3 comprises 15 residues. In germline, CDR1 is LGHNA, CDR2 YSLEER. DNA for the CDR3: TGCGCCAGCAGCCAAGTAAGGGGGCTTGGAAACACCATATATTTT. This encodes CASSQVRGLGNTIYF.

For the CDR3, the DNA is TGTGCCACCAGTGACGGGGCGGGTCAGCCCCAGCATTTT. It yields the protein CATSDGAGQPQHF. The chain joins TRBV24-1 to TRBJ1-5, with a weak D call TRBD1 (5 bases). V shed 4 bases and J shed 6 bases, with 9 bases lying between them. Germline loops: CDR1 KGHDR, CDR2 SFDVKD. This CDR3 contains 13 residues.

This chain links TRBV19 with TRBJ2-6; D remains ambiguous. The V and J ends lost 6 bases and 0 bases respectively, with 9 bases between them. The length of the CDR3 is 15 residues. Germline V gene lookup returns CDR1 LNHDA and CDR2 SQIVND (reference sequence). For the CDR3, the DNA is TGTGCCAGTAGCTCCCCTGGCTCTGGGGCCAACGTCCTGACTTTC. It codes for CASSSPGSGANVLTF.

For the CDR3, the DNA is TGTGCCAGCAGCTGGTGGAGGGGGCAAGGAAACACCATATATTTT. Translation gives CASSWWRGQGNTIYF. The chain combines TRBV11-2 with TRBJ1-3; 7 bases fit TRBD1. This CDR3 comprises 15 residues. V was clipped by 4 bases and J by 4 bases; unmatched bases: 7. Germline CDR1 reads SGHAT; CDR2 reads FQNNGV.

This clonotype was seen repeatedly, ten times or more. V usage is TRBV5-1 and J usage is TRBJ1-4; D possibly corresponds to TRBD1 (5 bases). Germline V gives CDR1 SGHRS, CDR2 YFSETQ. The CDR3 length is 17 residues. Trimming left V 5 bases short and J 3 bases short, with 20 bases between. As DNA, the CDR3 is TGCGCCAGCAGGGGGACGATGGGGGGACGGGCTAATGAAAAACTGTTTTTT. Protein: CASRGTMGGRANEKLFF.

The chain recombines TRBV29-1 with TRBJ1-1; 10 nucleotides agree with TRBD1. The CDR3 is 15 residues long. Germline CDR1 is SQVTM and CDR2 is ANQGSEA. The J segment lost 3 bases and the V segment lost 5 bases, leaving 9 bases of the junction unmatched. CDR3: CSVFGQGEVYTEAFF. In DNA, the CDR3 is TGCAGCGTTTTCGGACAGGGGGAAGTGTACACTGAAGCTTTCTTT.

This clonotype has only one observation. The chain is built from TRBV25-1 and TRBJ2-1; 7 nucleotides line up with TRBD2. After removal of 6 bases from V and 9 bases from J, the junction contained 8 bases not matched to a gene. Germline CDR1 and CDR2: MGHDK and SYGVNS. This CDR3 has 13 residues. CDR3 amino acids: CASRELARGEQFF. CDR3 in DNA: TGTGCCAGCAGGGAACTAGCGAGGGGTGAGCAGTTCTTC.

This chain joins TRBV29-1 and TRBJ1-4; D remains unclear. The germline CDR1 and CDR2 sequences are SQVTM and ANQGSEA. Trimming took 4 bases from V and 8 from J, leaving 14 bases between them. The CDR3 has 13 residues. The CDR3 loop is CSVGGRPSEKLFF. CDR3 in DNA: TGCAGCGTTGGAGGACGGCCCTCCGAAAAACTGTTTTTT.

Only a few counts were recorded for this clonotype. The CDR3 reads CAWSGTGGNHGYTF. CDR3 in DNA: TGTGCCTGGAGTGGGACAGGGGGCAATCATGGCTACACCTTC. This chain connects TRBV30 to TRBJ1-2; 11 bases are shared with TRBD1. The CDR3 consists of 14 residues. CDR1 GTSNPN and CDR2 SVGIG come from the germline V gene (reference sequence). The junction had 4 bases not matched to a gene; V was cut back by 1 base and J by 6 bases.

Concerning this clonotype itself: A much more abundant neighbour one base away suggests this may be a read error. This likely comes from a read error, as the CDR3 has no conserved phenylalanine or tryptophan at its end. The V call is TRBV10-3, the J call TRBJ2-2; D is uncertain. Germline CDR1 is ENHRY and CDR2 is SYGVKD. The CDR3 has 15 amino acids. In nucleotides, the CDR3 is TGTGCCAGCAGTTTGGACGGAACGAACACCGGGGAGCTGTTTCTT. Amino acids: CASSLDGTNTGELFL.

CDR3 in DNA: TGTGCCAGCAGCTCCCAGACTAGCGTCGATGAGCAGTTCTTC. Translated: CASSSQTSVDEQFF. The chain employs TRBV9 and TRBJ2-1; TRBD2 matches 8 bases. Germline CDR1 is SGDLS and CDR2 is YYNGEE. The CDR3 length is 14 residues. With 4 bases clipped from V and 8 bases from J, the junction kept 8 bases outside the gene matches. Looking up the rest from reference TRBV9 and TRBJ2-1 gives the full variable domain: DSGVTQTPKHLITATGQRVTLRCSPRSGDLSVYWYQQSLDQGLQFLIQYYNGEERAKGNILERFSAQQFPDLHSELNLSSLELGDSALYFCASSSQTSVDEQFFGPGTRLTVL.

On this clonotype: The junction differs from germline at one of its ends, possibly a read error. V usage is TRBV10-2 and J usage is TRBJ1-1; TRBD1 is a possible D gene (5 bases). CDR1 WSHSY and CDR2 SAAADI come from the germline V gene. This CDR3 spans 14 amino acids. The CDR3 DNA reads TGCGCCAGCAGTAGGCGGGGGAGAGACGTTGAAGCTTTCTTC. Amino acids: CASSRRGRDVEAFF.

This clonotype has at least ten counts. The chain recombines TRBV9 with TRBJ2-5, with a weak D call TRBD2 (5 bases). The V end was cut by 0 bases, the J end by 5 bases, with 11 bases between. This CDR3 region has 14 residues. Germline V gene lookup returns CDR1 SGDLS and CDR2 YYNGEE. The CDR3 is CASSVDPGVETQYF. Written as DNA, the CDR3 is TGTGCCAGCAGCGTAGACCCCGGGGTGGAGACCCAGTACTTC.

This clonotype was seen repeatedly, ten times or more. This rearrangement joins TRBV10-1 to TRBJ1-5; weak D call: TRBD1 (5 bases). The CDR3 covers 12 residues. Germline V lookup: CDR1 WNHNN, CDR2 SYGVQD (reference sequence). V was clipped by 2 bases and J by 6 bases, with 5 bases between them. The CDR3 is CASSEQGQPQHF. The CDR3 DNA sequence: TGCGCCAGCAGTGAGCAGGGTCAGCCCCAGCATTTT.

In its sample, this clonotype was seen many times. V is TRBV25-1 and J is TRBJ2-5; D is unclear. This CDR3 region has 14 residues. V lost 2 bases and J lost 4, with 11 bases in between. Germline-derived CDR1 and CDR2 are MGHDK and SYGVNS. CDR3 nucleotide sequence: TGTGCCAGCAGTGAAGCAGGATGGGGAGAGACCCAGTACTTC. The encoded protein is CASSEAGWGETQYF.

The genes are TRBV7-2 and TRBJ1-6, with a possible D match to TRBD1 (5 bases). The V end was cut by 1 base, the J end by 5 bases, with 9 bases between. Looked up from germline, CDR1 is SGHTA and CDR2 is FQGNSA. CDR3 length: 15 residues. The CDR3 loop is CASSLGSRDNSPLHF. The CDR3 DNA reads as TGTGCCAGCAGCTTAGGATCCAGGGATAATTCACCCCTCCACTTT.

This chain joins TRBV18 and TRBJ1-2; D is possibly TRBD1 (5 bases). From germline, CDR1 is KGHSH and CDR2 LQKENI. The CDR3 has 14 residues. V was clipped by 1 base and J by 3 bases, with 9 bases between them. This CDR3 is CASSPRQGDYGYTF. The CDR3 DNA is TGTGCCAGCTCACCACGTCAGGGCGACTATGGCTACACCTTC.

This clonotype turned up a few times. The chain combines TRBV29-1 with TRBJ1-2; D is undetermined. CDR1 SQVTM and CDR2 ANQGSEA come from the germline V gene. The CDR3 spans 10 residues. Trimming removed 6 bases at V and 4 bases at J, with 6 bases between. For the CDR3, the DNA is TGCAGCGTCCAATCCTATGGCTACACCTTC. Protein: CSVQSYGYTF.